This TCR beta chain was identified during a study of Ad26.COV2.S vaccination and SARS-CoV-2 variants. Study context: Donor got 5x10^10 or 1x10^11 viral particles of Ad26.COV2.S.

TCRdb's table, derived via immunoSEQ multiplex PCR, lists solely in-frame clones and lacks some. The profile covers 300,000 to 450,000 clones, with roughly 85% appearing a single time and around 3.3% taken by the ten largest. This CDR3 contains 14 residues. Trimming cost V 2 bases and J 7 bases, with 11 bases left between them. CDR1 and CDR2 from the germline V gene are LGHDT and YNNKEL (reference sequence). Treatment reported: around 19 received Ad26.COV2.S at low or high dose, single or two shots; roughly five received placebo; per-sample allocation not given. Collection of samples fell on day 63 after the first vaccine or placebo injection.

This material consisted of peripheral blood, taken in a trial of Ad26.COV2.S vaccine versus placebo. The chain recombines TRBV3-1 (or the pseudogene TRBV3-2) with TRBJ2-2; D is uncertain. This clonotype originated in a person between 18 and 59 years old who received the Ad26.COV2.S COVID-19 vaccine or a placebo. CDR3 amino acids: CASSQFLGGGELFF. CDR3 nucleotide sequence: TGTGCCAGCAGCCAATTTCTGGGTGGCGGGGAGCTGTTTTTT.